This TCR beta chain was identified during a study of identical twins' blood T cells. Study-level points and caveats: Twin repertoire similarity may partly reflect shared environment.

Concerning this clonotype: Its specificity is unknown. This clone may be a read error of a much larger clone one base away. The CDR3 ends on some other residue instead of the conserved phenylalanine or tryptophan, so this is likely a read error.

TCR cDNA libraries were made from RNA using a previously described, modified protocol. Both ends of each TCR cDNA library bore sample-specific barcodes. In the authors' methods: Each donor had about 95,000 to nearly 550,000 clonotypes. TCRdb itself ran the 5' RACE reads through MiXCR, one entry per CDR3 protein. The V and J calls and clone size come from TCRdb's table, not from the authors' own analysis. The sample has roughly 340,000 distinct CDR3 sequences, 25% to 35% seen once. With 5 bases removed from V and 1 base from J, the gap between germline ends came to 8 bases. The CDR3 sequence is 13 residues long. Germline V gives CDR1 SEHNR, CDR2 FQNEAQ (reference sequence).

Source material: PBMCs. This sequence was found in a woman between 18 and 50 years old in good health. The chain links TRBV7-9 to TRBJ1-1; D unresolved. The CDR3 region has the DNA TGTGCCAGCAGCCACGAGGGGAACACTGAAGCTTTCCTT. This sequence encodes CASSHEGNTEAFL.